This passage covers 19 T cell receptor beta chains from one sample sequenced in a study of T cell responses to AZD1222 COVID-19 vaccine. Libraries were prepared by immunoSEQ multiplex PCR; TCRdb keeps only in-frame clonotypes and omits some of them. The sample consists of about 97,000 clones, approximately 90% of them appearing once. This specimen consisted of peripheral blood, obtained on day 0 of AZD1222 vaccination. The source is an adult in good health.

The chain employs TRBV2 and TRBJ2-3; tentative D call: TRBD1 (6 bases). V was trimmed by 0 bases and J by 2 bases, leaving 12 bases between them. The germline gives CDR1 SNHLY, CDR2 FYNNEI. This CDR3 comprises 16 residues. CDR3 region: CASSEALRGFTDTQYF. The CDR3 DNA reads TGTGCCAGCAGTGAAGCGCTTAGGGGGTTCACAGATACGCAGTATTTT. Full variable domain (outside the CDR3, taken from reference TRBV2 and TRBJ2-3): EPEVTQTPSHQVTQMGQEVILRCVPISNHLYFYWYRQILGQKVEFLVSFYNNEISEKSEIFDDQFSVERPDGSNFTLKIRSTKLEDSAMYFCASSEALRGFTDTQYFGPGTRLTVL.

The chain couples TRBV5-1 to TRBJ2-1, with D perhaps TRBD2 (5 bases). Germline CDR1 and CDR2: SGHRS and YFSETQ. The CDR3 extends over 15 amino acids. Trimming left V 3 bases short and J 3 bases short, with 13 bases between. Written as DNA, the CDR3 is TGCGCCAGCAGCTCCATCCCCGGGGACTACAATGAGCAGTTCTTC. Residues: CASSSIPGDYNEQFF.

The rearrangement uses TRBV27 and TRBJ2-1, with 8 bases aligning to TRBD1. The CDR3 spans 16 residues. The ends lost 5 bases at V and 4 bases at J; junction bases unmatched: 10. From germline, CDR1 is MNHEY and CDR2 SMNVEV (reference sequence). Written as DNA, the CDR3 is TGTGCCAGCAGTCCTTTGGACAGGGTCAGTTACAATGAGCAGTTCTTC. Amino acid sequence: CASSPLDRVSYNEQFF.

CDR3 in amino acids: CATSDGSRREAFF. In DNA, the CDR3 is TGTGCCACCAGTGATGGTTCCAGGCGGGAAGCTTTCTTT. V usage is TRBV24-1 and J usage is TRBJ1-1, with unresolved D. The CDR3 has 13 amino acids. CDR1 and CDR2 from the germline V gene are KGHDR and SFDVKD. V dropped 3 bases and J dropped 8 bases, with 12 bases sitting between them.

The chain joins TRBV7-9 to TRBJ1-2, with TRBD1 as a possible D gene (5 bases). Per germline, CDR1 SEHNR and CDR2 FQNEAQ (reference sequence). Trimming stripped 5 bases from V and 8 bases from J, with 21 bases between. This CDR3 has 15 amino acids. The chain's CDR3 is CASSLGEGPAGGYTF. CDR3 sequence (DNA): TGTGCCAGCAGCCTGGGTGAGGGGCCTGCCGGGGGCTACACCTTC.

The chain couples TRBV4-1 to TRBJ2-3, with D unresolved. The CDR3 sequence is 13 residues long. Trimming took off 0 bases at V and 5 bases at J, with 6 bases between the two ends. Germline CDR1 and CDR2: MGHRA and YSYEKL. The CDR3 DNA sequence: TGCGCCAGCAGCCAAGAGACGGAAGATACGCAGTATTTT. It yields the protein CASSQETEDTQYF.

The V and J genes are TRBV2 and TRBJ2-5, with no clear D. V shed 3 bases and J shed 0 bases, with 8 bases lying between them. Germline CDR1 SNHLY, CDR2 FYNNEI. The CDR3 spans 14 residues. This CDR3 is CASSDLSDQETQYF. In DNA form, the CDR3 reads TGTGCCAGCAGTGACCTATCGGACCAAGAGACCCAGTACTTC.

The chain carries TRBV27 and TRBJ1-2; the D is unclear. This CDR3 has 14 amino acids. Germline CDR1 and CDR2: MNHEY and SMNVEV (reference sequence). V was pared by 5 bases and J by 0 bases, with 10 bases between. The CDR3 DNA reads TGTGCCAGCAGTCTTCATCCTGCTAACTATGGCTACACCTTC. Its protein is CASSLHPANYGYTF.

V usage is TRBV2 and J usage is TRBJ1-5, with D possibly being TRBD1 (6 bases). The V end was cut by 7 bases, the J end by 3 bases, with 10 bases between. The germline CDR1 and CDR2 sequences are SNHLY and FYNNEI. CDR3 length: 13 amino acids. This CDR3 is CASKGTPNQPQHF. The CDR3 DNA is TGTGCCAGCAAGGGGACACCCAATCAGCCCCAGCATTTT.

J is TRBJ2-1 and V is TRBV27; 11 nucleotides match TRBD2. The CDR3 consists of 15 residues. The germline CDR1 and CDR2 sequences are MNHEY and SMNVEV (reference sequence). The trim removed 6 bases at V and 4 bases at J, leaving 5 bases unmatched. The CDR3 DNA reads as TGTGCCAGCAGAGTCCTAGCGGGGGGTTACAATGAGCAGTTCTTC. It yields the protein CASRVLAGGYNEQFF.

There are a few counts of this clone. The chain has TRBV10-3 and TRBJ1-1; D is uncertain. Per the germline V gene, CDR1 is ENHRY and CDR2 is SYGVKD. V was clipped by 11 bases and J by 0 bases, with 13 bases between them. This CDR3 is built from 13 residues. The CDR3 DNA sequence: TGTGCCCTCACGCATCAGATGAACACTGAAGCTTTCTTT. The encoded protein is CALTHQMNTEAFF.

The chain carries TRBV27 and TRBJ1-6, with 9 bases matching TRBD1. This CDR3 comprises 15 residues. Losses at the gene ends were 5 bases for V and 8 bases for J; bases not matched to a gene: 7. Germline V gives CDR1 MNHEY, CDR2 SMNVEV (reference sequence). CDR3 sequence: CASSTGTGTYSPLHF. The DNA of the CDR3 is TGTGCCAGCAGTACTGGGACAGGGACCTATTCACCCCTCCACTTT.

The chain combines TRBV28 with TRBJ1-1, with D hard to call. CDR1 is MDHEN and CDR2 is SYDVKM in the germline V gene. This CDR3 contains 18 residues. V was clipped by 5 bases and J by 4 bases, with 26 bases between them. CDR3 DNA: TGTGCCAGCAGTCTCCTAGACGCTGGAAGACGGTGGAGCACTGAAGCTTTCTTT. As protein: CASSLLDAGRRWSTEAFF.

The chain is built from TRBV28 and TRBJ1-6; maybe TRBD1 (5 bases). Trimming removed 5 bases from V and 6 bases from J, with 17 bases in between. CDR3 length: 16 residues. The germline V gene has CDR1 MDHEN and CDR2 SYDVKM. CDR3 in DNA: TGTGCCAGCAGTCCAGGGAACCCAACGGCTAATTCACCCCTCCACTTT. This translates into CASSPGNPTANSPLHF.

The chain joins TRBV28 to TRBJ1-2; no firm D call. The CDR3 has 11 residues. Germline CDR1 MDHEN, CDR2 SYDVKM. Between the trimmed V and J ends, which lost 8 bases and 7 bases, there was a span of 11 bases. The CDR3 nucleotides read TGTGCCAGCCGGAGCGGGTTTGGCTACACCTTC. It yields the protein CASRSGFGYTF.

This chain joins TRBV2 and TRBJ2-2, with 7 bases identical to TRBD1. CDR1 is SNHLY and CDR2 is FYNNEI in the germline V gene. The CDR3 is 16 amino acids. After removal of 7 bases from V and 0 bases from J, the junction contained 8 bases not matched to a gene. CDR3: CASTLGTAANTGELFF. Here the CDR3 DNA reads TGTGCCAGCACCCTAGGGACAGCCGCGAACACCGGGGAGCTGTTTTTT.

The J gene is TRBJ2-1, the V gene TRBV27; 8 bases fit TRBD2. The junction had 1 base not matched to a gene; V was cut back by 6 bases and J by 6 bases. Germline loops: CDR1 MNHEY, CDR2 SMNVEV (reference sequence). The length of the CDR3 is 12 residues. The CDR3 DNA is TGTGCCAGCAGCCTAGCGGGCAATGAGCAGTTCTTC. This encodes CASSLAGNEQFF.

Written as DNA, the CDR3 is TGTGCCAGCTCTCCCGGGAGGAACTACGAGCAGTACTTC. It encodes CASSPGRNYEQYF. This chain links TRBV18 with TRBJ2-7, with TRBD2 matching 7 bases. CDR1 is KGHSH and CDR2 is LQKENI in the germline V gene. The ends lost 6 bases at V and 3 bases at J; junction bases unmatched: 5. This CDR3 is built from 13 residues.

V is TRBV2 and J is TRBJ1-4; TRBD1 agrees at 8 bases. CDR1 and CDR2 (germline): SNHLY, FYNNEI. V trimming: 10 bases; J trimming: 7 bases; junction bases outside the gene matches: 5. This CDR3 region has 12 residues. CDR3 amino acids: CAIEDRAEKLFF. The CDR3 DNA reads TGTGCCATCGAGGACAGGGCTGAAAAACTGTTTTTT.